One and the same sample provided the 19 T cell receptor beta chains below, sequenced in a study of somatic mutations in cytotoxic T cells in rheumatoid arthritis (dated by TCRdb to 2015 to 2018). Libraries were made using the immunoSEQ multiplex PCR assay. Imported from immuneACCESS, the table was reduced by TCRdb to in-frame sequences with V and J called. These copies leave out some clones; in studies compared against another copy, an unresolved V gene accounts for under half, and the cause of the remainder is not known. The sample yields about 10,000 clones; 65% to 85% were counted once. More than 15% of the sample is held by the ten biggest clonotypes. The sequenced sample consisted of CD8+ T cells sorted from blood. The receptors here all came from a woman aged 50 to 60 in good health.

This sequence joins TRBV7-9 and TRBJ2-1; D is uncertain. The V end lost 4 bases, the J end lost 9 bases, and 10 bases lay between the germline ends. Germline V CDR1 and CDR2: SEHNR, FQNEAQ (reference sequence). The CDR3 runs to 12 residues. Here the CDR3 reads CASSSKRPEQFF. In DNA form, the CDR3 reads TGTGCCAGCAGCTCGAAGAGGCCTGAGCAGTTCTTC.

V gene TRBV10-1 combines with J gene TRBJ2-7; 7 bases fit TRBD1. V was clipped by 1 base and J by 7 bases; unmatched bases: 7. The CDR3 has 14 residues. Germline V CDR1 and CDR2: WNHNN, SYGVQD (reference sequence). CDR3 in DNA: TGCGCCAGCAGTGAGTTTCCAGGGGGTTGGGAGCAGTACTTC. It yields the protein CASSEFPGGWEQYF.

The rearrangement uses TRBV19 and TRBJ2-6; 8 positions match TRBD2. V lost 5 bases and J lost 0; bases outside the gene matches: 15. Germline CDR1 is LNHDA and CDR2 is SQIVND (reference sequence). CDR3 size: 20 residues. The CDR3: CASSPGGYSPGASGANVLTF. The CDR3 bases are TGTGCCAGTAGTCCGGGGGGGTATTCTCCGGGAGCCTCTGGGGCCAACGTCCTGACTTTC.

V and J are TRBV6-4 and TRBJ2-3, with a tentative D call TRBD2 (5 bases). The CDR3 is made up of 13 amino acids. V was clipped by 2 bases and J by 3 bases, with 6 bases between them. CDR1 MRHNA and CDR2 SNTAGT come from the germline V gene. CDR3 region: CASSDRETDTQYF. The CDR3 nucleotides are TGTGCCAGCAGTGACAGGGAGACAGATACGCAGTATTTT.

The chain's CDR3 is CASSSPKRATEAFF. The CDR3 DNA is TGTGCCAGCAGTTCCCCGAAGAGGGCAACTGAAGCTTTCTTT. V gene TRBV6-5 combines with J gene TRBJ1-1; D not certain. Germline assignment: CDR1 MNHEY and CDR2 SVGAGI. This CDR3 is 14 amino acids long. The germline V and J ends were trimmed by 4 bases and 5 bases, with 14 bases remaining between them.

The chain joins TRBV27 to TRBJ2-7; TRBD1 matches 7 bases. Germline lookup yields CDR1 MNHEY and CDR2 SMNVEV (reference sequence). The CDR3 contains 12 residues. V lost 6 bases to trimming and J lost 1 base; unmatched junction nucleotides: 0. The DNA of the CDR3 is TGTGCCAGCAGACAGGGGTCCTACGAGCAGTACTTC. This codes for CASRQGSYEQYF.

The table lists this clone with a few counts. The chain uses TRBV5-6 and TRBJ2-1; a possible D gene is TRBD1 (7 bases). Germline loops: CDR1 SGHDT, CDR2 YYEEEE. Trimming took 4 bases from V and 0 from J, leaving 14 bases between them. The CDR3 extends over 16 amino acids. The CDR3 loop reads CASSPQGDFSYNEQFF. DNA of the CDR3: TGTGCCAGCAGCCCCCAGGGGGACTTCTCCTACAATGAGCAGTTCTTC.

V is TRBV7-8 and J is TRBJ2-7, with 7 bases that match TRBD1. Germline V gene data show CDR1 as SGHVS and CDR2 as FQNEAQ. V shed 1 base, J shed 5 bases, and the junction held 8 bases outside the gene matches. The length of the CDR3 is 15 residues. The CDR3, as DNA: TGTGCCAGCAGCTTAGAAAGGGGGCGCCTCCACGAGCAGTACTTC. Amino acids: CASSLERGRLHEQYF.

The rearrangement links TRBV6-1 to TRBJ2-7; TRBD2 agrees at 8 bases. CDR1 is MNHNS, CDR2 SASEGT, per germline. CDR3 length: 12 amino acids. V gave up 8 bases and J gave up 3 bases; unmatched junction bases: 3. DNA for the CDR3: TGTGCCAGCCTTAGCGGGGTCTACGAGCAGTACTTC. It encodes CASLSGVYEQYF.

The V call is TRBV11-2, the J call TRBJ1-5; D gene unclear. CDR3 length: 14 amino acids. Trimming shortened V by 6 bases and J by 5 bases, and 14 bases separated the two germline ends. Looked up from germline, CDR1 is SGHAT and CDR2 is FQNNGV. The CDR3 DNA reads TGTGCCAGCAGTTCAGGCCTCGGGGATCAGCCCCAGCATTTT. This gives the protein CASSSGLGDQPQHF. The full variable domain, in which reference TRBV11-2 and TRBJ1-5 provide the parts outside the CDR3, is EAGVAQSPRYKIIEKRQSVAFWCNPISGHATLYWYQQILGQGPKLLIQFQNNGVVDDSQLPKDRFSAERLKGVDSTLKIQPAKLEDSAVYLCASSSGLGDQPQHFGDGTRLSIL.

This clone was seen more than once but under ten times. This chain joins TRBV30 and TRBJ2-7, with 10 bases that match TRBD2. CDR1 GTSNPN and CDR2 SVGIG come from the germline V gene (reference sequence). Unmatched junction bases numbered 5, after V lost 0 bases and J lost 3 bases. The CDR3 loop spans 15 amino acids. CDR3 DNA sequence: TGTGCCTGGAGTGTGGGGACTAGCGCTATCTACGAGCAGTACTTC. Protein sequence: CAWSVGTSAIYEQYF.

The chain is built from TRBV4-1 and TRBJ2-1, with 8 positions matching TRBD2. The V gene end was trimmed by 0 bases and the J gene end by 3 bases; junction bases not matched to a gene: 4. The length of the CDR3 is 16 residues. The germline CDR1 and CDR2 sequences are MGHRA and YSYEKL. The CDR3 DNA is TGCGCCAGCAGCCAAGAGATAGCGGGGTTCTACAATGAGCAGTTCTTC. It encodes CASSQEIAGFYNEQFF.

The V and J genes are TRBV7-2 and TRBJ2-2, with 8 bases aligning to TRBD2. Losses at the gene ends were 5 bases for V and 0 bases for J; bases not matched to a gene: 14. The germline V gene has CDR1 SGHTA and CDR2 FQGNSA. The CDR3 is 19 amino acids. The CDR3: CASSPVLASGPSNTGELFF. The CDR3 nucleotides read TGTGCCAGCAGCCCCGTACTGGCTAGCGGGCCCTCGAACACCGGGGAGCTGTTTTTT.

V is TRBV4-3 and J is TRBJ2-2; possibly TRBD1 for D (6 bases). The CDR3 contains 17 residues. Trimming took 2 bases from V and 7 from J, leaving 20 bases between them. Germline V gene data show CDR1 as LGHNA and CDR2 as YSLEER. The DNA of the CDR3 is TGCGCCAGCAGCCAAAGAATAGACAGGCAACCTTTCGGGGAGCTGTTTTTT. Residues: CASSQRIDRQPFGELFF.

The chain joins TRBV6-6 to TRBJ2-7; the D is unclear. V lost 5 bases and J 1 base, leaving 6 bases between the germline ends. Germline-derived CDR1 and CDR2 are MNHNY and SVGAGI (reference sequence). The CDR3 sequence is 12 residues long. For the CDR3, the DNA is TGTGCCAGCAGTGGGCAGTCCTACGAGCAGTACTTC. Its translation: CASSGQSYEQYF.

V gene TRBV19 combines with J gene TRBJ2-5; 7 nucleotides align to TRBD1. The J call could be wrong; TRBJ2-7 is a better fit for the DNA end. The CDR3 is 13 amino acids. Germline loops: CDR1 LNHDA, CDR2 SQIVND (reference sequence). CDR3 in amino acids: CASSTGVLYEQYF. CDR3 nucleotide sequence: TGTGCCAGTAGCACAGGGGTTCTTTACGAGCAGTACTTC.

The chain links TRBV7-2 to TRBJ2-3, with TRBD2 matching over 9 bases. Germline V CDR1 and CDR2: SGHTA, FQGNSA. This CDR3 region has 14 residues. V shed 1 base, J shed 5 bases, and the junction held 1 base outside the gene matches. The CDR3 is CASSLGLAVDTQYF. CDR3 sequence (DNA): TGTGCCAGCAGCTTAGGACTAGCGGTAGATACGCAGTATTTT.

The chain couples TRBV28 to TRBJ2-7; 10 bases line up with TRBD2. The CDR3 loop spans 16 amino acids. From germline, CDR1 is MDHEN and CDR2 SYDVKM. Germline trimming cut 5 bases from V and 4 bases from J; bases unmatched to any gene: 11. CDR3 residues: CASSLPRTSGFYEQYF. As DNA, the CDR3 is TGTGCCAGCAGTCTGCCCAGGACTAGCGGATTTTACGAGCAGTACTTC.

This clone was found once. The rearrangement links TRBV15 to TRBJ2-2, with TRBD2 matching 10 bases. The germline CDR1 and CDR2 sequences are LNHNV and YYDKDF (reference sequence). The CDR3 runs 18 residues. With V trimmed by 6 bases and J by 6 bases, 16 bases remained unmatched. DNA of the CDR3: TGTGCCACCAGTTCTACCGACCAAGTACTAGCGGGATCCGGGGAGCTGTTTTTT. As protein: CATSSTDQVLAGSGELFF.